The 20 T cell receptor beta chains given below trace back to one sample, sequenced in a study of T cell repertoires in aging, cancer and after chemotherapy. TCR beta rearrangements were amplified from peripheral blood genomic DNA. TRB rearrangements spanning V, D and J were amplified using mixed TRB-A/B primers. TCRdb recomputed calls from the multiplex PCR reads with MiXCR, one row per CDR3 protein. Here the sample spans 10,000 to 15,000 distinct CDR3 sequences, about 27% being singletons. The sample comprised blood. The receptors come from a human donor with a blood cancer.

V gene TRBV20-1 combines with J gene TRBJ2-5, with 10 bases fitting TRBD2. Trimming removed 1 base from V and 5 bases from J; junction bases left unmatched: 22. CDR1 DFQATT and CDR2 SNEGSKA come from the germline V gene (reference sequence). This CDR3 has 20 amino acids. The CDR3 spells CSARGVRLAGAGGEVETQYF. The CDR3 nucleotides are TGCAGTGCTAGAGGGGTAAGGCTAGCGGGGGCCGGGGGAGAGGTGGAGACCCAGTACTTC.

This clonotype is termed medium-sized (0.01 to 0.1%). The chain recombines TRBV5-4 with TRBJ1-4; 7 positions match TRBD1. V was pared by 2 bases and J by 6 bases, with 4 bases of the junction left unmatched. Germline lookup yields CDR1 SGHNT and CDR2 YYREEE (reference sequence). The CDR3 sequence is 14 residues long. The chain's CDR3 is CASSLGQEHEKLFF. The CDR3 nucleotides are TGTGCCAGCAGCTTAGGACAGGAACATGAAAAACTGTTTTTT.

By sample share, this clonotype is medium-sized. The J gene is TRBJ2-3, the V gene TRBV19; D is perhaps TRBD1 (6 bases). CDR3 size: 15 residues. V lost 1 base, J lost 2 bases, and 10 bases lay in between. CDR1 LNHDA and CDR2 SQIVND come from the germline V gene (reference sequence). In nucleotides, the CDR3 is TGTGCCAGTAGTATAGGGCAGGGGCACACAGATACGCAGTATTTT. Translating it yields CASSIGQGHTDTQYF.

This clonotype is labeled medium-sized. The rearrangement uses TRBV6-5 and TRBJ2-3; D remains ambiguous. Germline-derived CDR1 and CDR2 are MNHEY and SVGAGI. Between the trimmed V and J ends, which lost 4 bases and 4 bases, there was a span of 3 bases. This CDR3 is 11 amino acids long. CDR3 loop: CASSSSDTQYF. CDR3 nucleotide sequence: TGTGCCAGCAGTTCTTCAGATACGCAGTATTTT.

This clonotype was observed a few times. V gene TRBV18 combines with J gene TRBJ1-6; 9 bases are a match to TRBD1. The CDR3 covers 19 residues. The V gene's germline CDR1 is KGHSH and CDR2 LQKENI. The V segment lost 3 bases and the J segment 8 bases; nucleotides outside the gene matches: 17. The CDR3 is CASSPSDRGPSVSYSPLHF. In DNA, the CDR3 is TGTGCCAGCTCACCCTCGGACAGGGGTCCTTCTGTGTCCTATTCACCCCTCCACTTT.

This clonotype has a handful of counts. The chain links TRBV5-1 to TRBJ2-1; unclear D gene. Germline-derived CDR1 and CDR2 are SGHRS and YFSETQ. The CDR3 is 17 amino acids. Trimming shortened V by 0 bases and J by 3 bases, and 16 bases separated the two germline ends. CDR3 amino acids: CASSLEPAWSVYNEQFF. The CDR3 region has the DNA TGCGCCAGCAGCTTGGAGCCAGCTTGGTCGGTCTACAATGAGCAGTTCTTC.

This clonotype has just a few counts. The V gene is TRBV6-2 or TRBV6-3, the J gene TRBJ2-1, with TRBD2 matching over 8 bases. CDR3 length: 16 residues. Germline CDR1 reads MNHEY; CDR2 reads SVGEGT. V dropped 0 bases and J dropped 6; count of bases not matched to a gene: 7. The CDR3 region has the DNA TGTGCCAGCAGTTACTCTGGCCTAGCGGGTCTCAATGAGCAGTTCTTC. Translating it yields CASSYSGLAGLNEQFF.

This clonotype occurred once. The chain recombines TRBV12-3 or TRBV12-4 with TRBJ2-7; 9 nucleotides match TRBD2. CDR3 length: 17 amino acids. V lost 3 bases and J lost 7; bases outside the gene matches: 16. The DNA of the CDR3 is TGTGCCAGCAGTTTCCCTAAGACTAGCGGTTACTACAATGAGCAGTACTTC. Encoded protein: CASSFPKTSGYYNEQYF.

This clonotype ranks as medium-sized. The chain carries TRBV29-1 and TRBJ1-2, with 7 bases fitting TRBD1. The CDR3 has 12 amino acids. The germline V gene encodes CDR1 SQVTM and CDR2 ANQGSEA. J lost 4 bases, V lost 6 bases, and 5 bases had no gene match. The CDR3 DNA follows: TGCAGCGTCGTGACAGGGACCTATGGCTACACCTTC. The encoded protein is CSVVTGTYGYTF. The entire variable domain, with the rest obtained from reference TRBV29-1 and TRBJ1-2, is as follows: SAVISQKPSRDICQRGTSLTIQCQVDSQVTMMFWYRQQPGQSLTLIATANQGSEATYESGFVIDKFPISRPNLTFSTLTVSNMSPEDSSIYLCSVVTGTYGYTFGSGTRLTVV.

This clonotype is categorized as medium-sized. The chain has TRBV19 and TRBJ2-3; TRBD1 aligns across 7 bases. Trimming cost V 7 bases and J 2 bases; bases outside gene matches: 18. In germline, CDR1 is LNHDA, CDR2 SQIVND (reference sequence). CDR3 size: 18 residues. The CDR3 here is CASTPTGNFASNTDTQYF. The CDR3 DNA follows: TGTGCCAGTACCCCGACAGGGAATTTCGCGTCCAACACAGATACGCAGTATTTT.

CDR3 DNA sequence: TGTGCCACCAGTGATTTCGGGAACAATGAGCAGTTCTTC. Residues: CATSDFGNNEQFF. V gene TRBV24-1 combines with J gene TRBJ2-1; weak D call: TRBD2 (5 bases). V dropped 1 base and J dropped 5 bases, with 5 bases sitting between them. There are 13 residues in the CDR3. Germline assignment: CDR1 KGHDR and CDR2 SFDVKD.

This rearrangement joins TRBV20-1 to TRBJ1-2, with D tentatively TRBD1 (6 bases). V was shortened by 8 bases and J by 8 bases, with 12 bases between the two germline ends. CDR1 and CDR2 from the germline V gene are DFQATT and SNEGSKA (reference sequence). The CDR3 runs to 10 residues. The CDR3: CSLGGGGYTF. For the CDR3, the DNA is TGCAGTCTAGGGGGGGGAGGCTACACCTTC.

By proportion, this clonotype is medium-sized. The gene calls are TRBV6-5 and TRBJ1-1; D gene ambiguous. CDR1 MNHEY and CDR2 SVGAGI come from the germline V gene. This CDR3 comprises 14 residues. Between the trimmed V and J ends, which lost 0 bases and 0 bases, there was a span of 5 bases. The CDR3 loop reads CASSYSAVNTEAFF. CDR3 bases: TGTGCCAGCAGTTACTCGGCGGTGAACACTGAAGCTTTCTTT.

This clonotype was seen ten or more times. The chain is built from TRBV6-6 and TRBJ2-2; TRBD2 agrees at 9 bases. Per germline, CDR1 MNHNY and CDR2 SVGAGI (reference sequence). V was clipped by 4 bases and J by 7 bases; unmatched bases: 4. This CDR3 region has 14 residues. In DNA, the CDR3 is TGTGCCAGCAGTTCCAGCGGGAGGAACGGGGAGCTGTTTTTT. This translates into CASSSSGRNGELFF.

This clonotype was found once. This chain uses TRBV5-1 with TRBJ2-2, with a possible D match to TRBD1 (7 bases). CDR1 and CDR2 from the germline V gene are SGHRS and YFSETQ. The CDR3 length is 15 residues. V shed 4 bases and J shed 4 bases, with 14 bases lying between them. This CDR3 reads CASSPRRGATGELFF. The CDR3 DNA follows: TGCGCCAGCAGCCCTCGCAGGGGGGCCACCGGGGAGCTGTTTTTT.

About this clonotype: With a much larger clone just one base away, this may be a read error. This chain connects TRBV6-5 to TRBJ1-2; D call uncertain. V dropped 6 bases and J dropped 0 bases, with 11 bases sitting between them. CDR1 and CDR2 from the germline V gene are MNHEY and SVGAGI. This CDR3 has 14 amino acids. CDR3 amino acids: CASSSEQTNYGYTF. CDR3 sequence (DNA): TGTGCCAGCAGCTCGGAACAGACTAACTATGGCTACACCTTC.

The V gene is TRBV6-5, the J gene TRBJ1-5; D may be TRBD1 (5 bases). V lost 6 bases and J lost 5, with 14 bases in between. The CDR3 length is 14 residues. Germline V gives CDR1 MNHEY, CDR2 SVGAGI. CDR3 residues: CASRAQGIDQPQHF. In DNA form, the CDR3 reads TGTGCCAGCAGGGCTCAGGGTATTGATCAGCCCCAGCATTTT.

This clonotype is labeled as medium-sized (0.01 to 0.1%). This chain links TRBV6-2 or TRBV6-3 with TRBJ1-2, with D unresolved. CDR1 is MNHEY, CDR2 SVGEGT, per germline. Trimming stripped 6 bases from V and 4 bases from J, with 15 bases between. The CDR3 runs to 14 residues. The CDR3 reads CASRPGTNRYGYTF. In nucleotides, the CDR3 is TGTGCCAGCAGACCGGGCACTAACCGCTATGGCTACACCTTC.

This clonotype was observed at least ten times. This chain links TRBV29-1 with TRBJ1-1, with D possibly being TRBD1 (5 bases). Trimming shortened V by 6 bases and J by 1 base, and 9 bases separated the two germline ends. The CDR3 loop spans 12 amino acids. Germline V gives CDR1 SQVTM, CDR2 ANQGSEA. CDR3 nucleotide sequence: TGCAGCGTCTACGGACAGAACACTGAAGCTTTCTTT. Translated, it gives CSVYGQNTEAFF.

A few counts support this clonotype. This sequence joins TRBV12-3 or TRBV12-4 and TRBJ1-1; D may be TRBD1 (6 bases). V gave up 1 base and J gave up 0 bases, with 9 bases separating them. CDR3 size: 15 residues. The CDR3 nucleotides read TGTGCCAGCAGTTTAGACGGGGGGCTGAACACTGAAGCTTTCTTT. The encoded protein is CASSLDGGLNTEAFF.